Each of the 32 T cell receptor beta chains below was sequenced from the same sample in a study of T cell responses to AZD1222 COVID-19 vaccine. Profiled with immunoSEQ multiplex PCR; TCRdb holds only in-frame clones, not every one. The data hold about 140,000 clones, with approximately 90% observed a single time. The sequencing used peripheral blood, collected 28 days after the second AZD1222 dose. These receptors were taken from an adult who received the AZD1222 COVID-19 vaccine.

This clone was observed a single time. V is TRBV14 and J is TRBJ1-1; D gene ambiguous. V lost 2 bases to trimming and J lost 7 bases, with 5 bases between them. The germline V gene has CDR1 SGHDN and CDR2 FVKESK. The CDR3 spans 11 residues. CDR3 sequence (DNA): TGTGCCAGCAGCCAAAACCTTGAAGCTTTCTTT. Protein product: CASSQNLEAFF.

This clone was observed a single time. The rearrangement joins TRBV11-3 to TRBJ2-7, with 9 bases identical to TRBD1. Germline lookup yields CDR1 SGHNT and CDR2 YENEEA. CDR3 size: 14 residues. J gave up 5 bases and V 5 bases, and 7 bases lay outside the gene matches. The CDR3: CASSPRDRDNEQYF. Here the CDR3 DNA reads TGTGCCAGCAGCCCGAGGGACAGGGACAACGAGCAGTACTTC.

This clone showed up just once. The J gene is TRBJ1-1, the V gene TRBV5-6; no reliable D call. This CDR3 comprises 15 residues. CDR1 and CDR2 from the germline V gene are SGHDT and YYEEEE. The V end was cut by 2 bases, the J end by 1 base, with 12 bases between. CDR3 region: CASSFIRTGNTEAFF. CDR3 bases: TGTGCCAGCAGCTTTATCCGGACGGGGAACACTGAAGCTTTCTTT.

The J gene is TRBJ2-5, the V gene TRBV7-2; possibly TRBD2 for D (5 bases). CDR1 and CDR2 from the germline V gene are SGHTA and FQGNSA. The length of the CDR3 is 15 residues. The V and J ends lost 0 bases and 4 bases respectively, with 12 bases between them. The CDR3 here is CASSLAGVPLETQYF. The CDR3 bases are TGTGCCAGCAGCTTAGCGGGAGTCCCCTTAGAGACCCAGTACTTC.

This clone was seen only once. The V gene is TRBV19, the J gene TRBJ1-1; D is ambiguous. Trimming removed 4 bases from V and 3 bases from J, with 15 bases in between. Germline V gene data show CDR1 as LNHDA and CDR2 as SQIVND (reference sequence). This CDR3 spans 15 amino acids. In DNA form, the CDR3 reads TGTGCCAGTAGTACCACCCGTTTCTCTTACACTGAAGCTTTCTTT. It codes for CASSTTRFSYTEAFF.

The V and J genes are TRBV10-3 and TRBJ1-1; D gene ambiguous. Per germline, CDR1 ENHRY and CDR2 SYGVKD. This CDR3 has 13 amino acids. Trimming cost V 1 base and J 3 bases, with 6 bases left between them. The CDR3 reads CAISEFRDTEAFF. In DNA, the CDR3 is TGTGCCATCAGTGAGTTCCGGGACACTGAAGCTTTCTTT.

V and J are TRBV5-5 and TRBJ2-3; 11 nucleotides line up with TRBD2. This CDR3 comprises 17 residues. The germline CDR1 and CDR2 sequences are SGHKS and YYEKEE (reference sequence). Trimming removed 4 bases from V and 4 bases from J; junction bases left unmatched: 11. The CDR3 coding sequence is TGTGCCAGCAGCCCGATTCTGACTAGCGGGGCCTCAGATACGCAGTATTTT. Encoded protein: CASSPILTSGASDTQYF. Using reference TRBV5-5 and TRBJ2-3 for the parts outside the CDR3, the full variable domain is DAGVTQSPTHLIKTRGQQVTLRCSPISGHKSVSWYQQVLGQGPQFIFQYYEKEERGRGNFPDRFSARQFPNYSSELNVNALLLGDSALYLCASSPILTSGASDTQYFGPGTRLTVL.

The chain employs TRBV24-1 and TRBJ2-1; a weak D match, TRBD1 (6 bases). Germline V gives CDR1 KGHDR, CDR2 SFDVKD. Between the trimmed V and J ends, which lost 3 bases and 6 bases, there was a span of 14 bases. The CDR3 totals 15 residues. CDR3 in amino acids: CATSDADPRGNEQFF. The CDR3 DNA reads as TGTGCCACCAGTGATGCCGACCCCAGGGGCAATGAGCAGTTCTTC.

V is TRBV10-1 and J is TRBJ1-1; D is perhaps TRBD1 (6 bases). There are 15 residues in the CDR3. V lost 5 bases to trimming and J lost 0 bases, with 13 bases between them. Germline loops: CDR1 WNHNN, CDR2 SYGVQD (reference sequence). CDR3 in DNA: TGCGCCAGCAGTTCGGACAGTCGGATGAACACTGAAGCTTTCTTT. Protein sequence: CASSSDSRMNTEAFF.

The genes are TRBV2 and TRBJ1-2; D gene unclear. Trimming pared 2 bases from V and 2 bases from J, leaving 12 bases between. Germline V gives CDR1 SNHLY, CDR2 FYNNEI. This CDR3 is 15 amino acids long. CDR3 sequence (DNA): TGTGCCAGCAGTGAAAGGCCCCAGGAAAACTATGGCTACACCTTC. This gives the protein CASSERPQENYGYTF.

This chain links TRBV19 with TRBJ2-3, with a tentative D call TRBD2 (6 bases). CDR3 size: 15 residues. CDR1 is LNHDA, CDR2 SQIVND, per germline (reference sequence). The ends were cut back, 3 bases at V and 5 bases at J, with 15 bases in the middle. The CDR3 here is CASSIGGSSGDTQYF. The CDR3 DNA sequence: TGTGCCAGTAGTATTGGGGGGAGTAGCGGAGATACGCAGTATTTT.

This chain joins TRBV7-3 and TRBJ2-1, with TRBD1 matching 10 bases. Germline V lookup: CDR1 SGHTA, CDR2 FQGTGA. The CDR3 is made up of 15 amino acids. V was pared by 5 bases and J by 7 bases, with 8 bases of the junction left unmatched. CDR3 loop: CASSRDRQGANEQFF. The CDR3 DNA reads TGTGCCAGCAGCCGAGACCGACAGGGGGCGAATGAGCAGTTCTTC.

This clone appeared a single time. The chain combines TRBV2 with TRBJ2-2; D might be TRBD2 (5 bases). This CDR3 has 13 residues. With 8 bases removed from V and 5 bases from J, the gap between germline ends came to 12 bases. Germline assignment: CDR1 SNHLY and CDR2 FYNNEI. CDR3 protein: CASGLRGTGELFF. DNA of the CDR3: TGTGCCAGCGGTCTCCGGGGTACCGGGGAGCTGTTTTTT.

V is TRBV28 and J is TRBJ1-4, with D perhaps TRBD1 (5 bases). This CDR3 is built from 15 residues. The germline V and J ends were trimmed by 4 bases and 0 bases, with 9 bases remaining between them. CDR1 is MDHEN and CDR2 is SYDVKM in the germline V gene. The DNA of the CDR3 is TGTGCCAGCAGTTCCAGGGTGTCAACTAATGAAAAACTGTTTTTT. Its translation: CASSSRVSTNEKLFF.

CDR3 loop: CASSSGGRRHF. CDR3 coding DNA: TGTGCCAGTAGTAGCGGAGGGCGGCGGCATTTT. V gene TRBV19 combines with J gene TRBJ1-5; D is unclear. V shed 4 bases and J shed 15 bases, with 13 bases lying between them. CDR3 length: 11 residues. The germline CDR1 and CDR2 sequences are LNHDA and SQIVND (reference sequence).

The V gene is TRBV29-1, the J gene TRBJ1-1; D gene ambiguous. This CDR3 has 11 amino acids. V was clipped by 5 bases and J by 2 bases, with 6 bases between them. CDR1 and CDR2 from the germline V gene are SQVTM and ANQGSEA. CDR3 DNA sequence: TGCAGCGTTTGGAGTAACACTGAAGCTTTCTTT. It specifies CSVWSNTEAFF.

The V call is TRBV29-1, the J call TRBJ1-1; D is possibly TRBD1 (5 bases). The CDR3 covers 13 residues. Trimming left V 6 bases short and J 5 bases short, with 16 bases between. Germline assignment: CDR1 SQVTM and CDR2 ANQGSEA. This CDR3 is CSVNVRGGTEAFF. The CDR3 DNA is TGCAGCGTAAACGTAAGGGGAGGTACTGAAGCTTTCTTT.

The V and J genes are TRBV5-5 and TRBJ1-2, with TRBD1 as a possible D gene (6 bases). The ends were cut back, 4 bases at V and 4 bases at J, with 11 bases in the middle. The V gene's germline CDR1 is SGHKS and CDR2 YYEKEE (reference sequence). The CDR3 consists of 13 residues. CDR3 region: CASSPRDIYGYTF. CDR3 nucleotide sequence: TGTGCCAGCAGCCCCCGGGACATCTATGGCTACACCTTC.

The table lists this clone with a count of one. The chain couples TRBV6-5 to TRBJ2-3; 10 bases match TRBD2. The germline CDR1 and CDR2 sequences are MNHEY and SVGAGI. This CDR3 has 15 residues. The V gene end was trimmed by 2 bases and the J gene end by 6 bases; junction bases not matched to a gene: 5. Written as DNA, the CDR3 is TGTGCCAGCAGTTACCGGGGTAGCGGGGGGGATACGCAGTATTTT. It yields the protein CASSYRGSGGDTQYF.

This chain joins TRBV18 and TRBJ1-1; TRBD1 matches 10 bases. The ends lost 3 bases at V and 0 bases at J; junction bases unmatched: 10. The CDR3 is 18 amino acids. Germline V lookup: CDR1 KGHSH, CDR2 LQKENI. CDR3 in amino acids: CASSPSPGQGRMNTEAFF. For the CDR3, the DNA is TGTGCCAGCTCACCCTCCCCGGGACAGGGGAGAATGAACACTGAAGCTTTCTTT.

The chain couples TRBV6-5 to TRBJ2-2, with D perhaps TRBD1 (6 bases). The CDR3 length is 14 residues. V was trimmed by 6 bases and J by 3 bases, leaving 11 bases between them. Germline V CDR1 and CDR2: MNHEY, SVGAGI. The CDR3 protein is CASRRTGHTGELFF. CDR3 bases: TGTGCCAGCAGACGTACAGGGCACACCGGGGAGCTGTTTTTT.

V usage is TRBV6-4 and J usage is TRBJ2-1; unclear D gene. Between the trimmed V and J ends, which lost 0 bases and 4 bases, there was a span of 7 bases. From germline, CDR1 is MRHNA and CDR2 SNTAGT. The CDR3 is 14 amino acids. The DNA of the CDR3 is TGTGCCAGCAGTGACTCCGCGGAATACAATGAGCAGTTCTTC. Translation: CASSDSAEYNEQFF.

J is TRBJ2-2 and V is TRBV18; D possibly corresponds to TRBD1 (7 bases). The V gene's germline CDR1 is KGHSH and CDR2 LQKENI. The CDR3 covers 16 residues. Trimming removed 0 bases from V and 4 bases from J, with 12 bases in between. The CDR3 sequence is CASSPPGRGATGELFF. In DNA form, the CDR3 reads TGTGCCAGCTCACCACCGGGCAGGGGGGCCACCGGGGAGCTGTTTTTT.

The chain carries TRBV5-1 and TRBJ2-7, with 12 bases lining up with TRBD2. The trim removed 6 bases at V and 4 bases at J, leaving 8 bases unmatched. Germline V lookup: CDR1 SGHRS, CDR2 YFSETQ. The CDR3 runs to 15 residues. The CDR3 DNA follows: TGCGCCAGCAACCCCGGGACTAGCGGGTTATACGAGCAGTACTTC. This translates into CASNPGTSGLYEQYF.

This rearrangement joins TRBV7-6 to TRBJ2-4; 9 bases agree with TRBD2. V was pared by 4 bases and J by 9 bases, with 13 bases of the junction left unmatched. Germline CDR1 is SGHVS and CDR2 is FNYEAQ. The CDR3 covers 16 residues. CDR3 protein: CASSSDSGGGGGIQYF. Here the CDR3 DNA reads TGTGCCAGCAGCTCGGATAGCGGGGGAGGAGGTGGCATTCAGTACTTC.

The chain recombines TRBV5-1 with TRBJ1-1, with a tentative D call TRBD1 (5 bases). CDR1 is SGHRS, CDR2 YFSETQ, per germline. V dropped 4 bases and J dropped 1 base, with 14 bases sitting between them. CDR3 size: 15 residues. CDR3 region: CASSPGLPGNTEAFF. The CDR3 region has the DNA TGCGCCAGCAGCCCGGGGCTTCCGGGGAACACTGAAGCTTTCTTT.

Here the CDR3 reads CASTLSGRENEQFF. CDR3 bases: TGTGCCAGCACCCTTAGCGGGAGAGAGAATGAGCAGTTCTTC. The chain is built from TRBV5-5 and TRBJ2-1; TRBD2 agrees at 9 bases. Germline-derived CDR1 and CDR2 are SGHKS and YYEKEE (reference sequence). After removal of 6 bases from V and 7 bases from J, the junction contained 8 bases not matched to a gene. This CDR3 has 14 amino acids.

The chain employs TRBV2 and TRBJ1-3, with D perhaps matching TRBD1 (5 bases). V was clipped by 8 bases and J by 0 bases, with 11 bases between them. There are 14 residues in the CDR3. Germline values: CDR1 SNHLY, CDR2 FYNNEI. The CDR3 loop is CASAEGASGNTIYF. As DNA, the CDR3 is TGTGCCAGCGCAGAAGGGGCCTCTGGAAACACCATATATTTT.

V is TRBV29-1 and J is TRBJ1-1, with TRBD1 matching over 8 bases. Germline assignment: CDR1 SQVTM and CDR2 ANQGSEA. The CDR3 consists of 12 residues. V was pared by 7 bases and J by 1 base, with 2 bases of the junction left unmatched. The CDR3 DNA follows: TGCAGCGGAGGACAGGGGAACACTGAAGCTTTCTTT. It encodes CSGGQGNTEAFF.

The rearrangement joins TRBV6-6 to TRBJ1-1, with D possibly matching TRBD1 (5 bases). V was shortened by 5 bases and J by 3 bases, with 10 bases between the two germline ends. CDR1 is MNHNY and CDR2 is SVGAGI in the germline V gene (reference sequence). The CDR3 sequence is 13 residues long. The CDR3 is CASSMKGDTEAFF. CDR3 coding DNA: TGTGCCAGCAGTATGAAAGGGGACACTGAAGCTTTCTTT.

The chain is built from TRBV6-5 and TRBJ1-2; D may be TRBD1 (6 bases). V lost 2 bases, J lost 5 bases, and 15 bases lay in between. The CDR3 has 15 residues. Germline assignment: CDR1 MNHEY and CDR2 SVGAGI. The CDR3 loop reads CASSYGGGGSYGYTF. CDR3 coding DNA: TGTGCCAGCAGTTACGGGGGGGGCGGTAGTTATGGCTACACCTTC.

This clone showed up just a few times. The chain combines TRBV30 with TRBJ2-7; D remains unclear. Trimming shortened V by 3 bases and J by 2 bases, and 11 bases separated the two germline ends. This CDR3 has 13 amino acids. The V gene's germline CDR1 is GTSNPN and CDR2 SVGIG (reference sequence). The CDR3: CAWSSGTTYEQYF. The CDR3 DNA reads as TGTGCCTGGAGCTCTGGTACCACCTACGAGCAGTACTTC.